A single sample is the source of the 18 T cell receptor beta chains below, sequenced in a study of blood T cell repertoires in COVID-19. The repertoire was sequenced with immunoSEQ multiplex PCR; TCRdb's copy has only in-frame clones and lacks some. The table lists about 350,000 clones, around nine tenths of them singletons. Source material: PBMCs or T cells enriched from blood (not recorded which). Receptors originate from a woman aged 25 to 45 who had been exposed to COVID-19.

This sequence joins TRBV27 and TRBJ1-6; TRBD1 is a possible D gene (5 bases). The V end lost 10 bases, the J end lost 7 bases, and 17 bases lay between the germline ends. The CDR3 consists of 14 residues. Germline CDR1 reads MNHEY; CDR2 reads SMNVEV (reference sequence). For the CDR3, the DNA is TGTGCCACCCACCTTGGGGGGACGAATTCACCCCTCCACTTT. This gives the protein CATHLGGTNSPLHF.

The chain is built from TRBV10-3 and TRBJ2-1; D remains ambiguous. The CDR3 extends over 14 amino acids. CDR1 is ENHRY, CDR2 SYGVKD, per germline. Trimming left V 7 bases short and J 5 bases short, with 15 bases between. This chain's CDR3 is CAITTELGNNEQFF. CDR3 DNA: TGTGCCATCACTACCGAGTTGGGCAACAATGAGCAGTTCTTC.

This chain joins TRBV28 and TRBJ1-6; 8 nucleotides agree with TRBD1. The germline V gene encodes CDR1 MDHEN and CDR2 SYDVKM. After removal of 5 bases from V and 0 bases from J, the junction contained 6 bases not matched to a gene. The CDR3 has 17 amino acids. CDR3 in amino acids: CASSTTGGDSYNSPLHF. The CDR3 coding sequence is TGTGCCAGCAGTACTACAGGGGGAGACTCCTATAATTCACCCCTCCACTTT.

The rearrangement links TRBV28 to TRBJ1-2; 8 bases align to TRBD1. This CDR3 spans 15 amino acids. The V and J ends lost 7 bases and 3 bases, in that order; junction bases with no gene match: 10. Germline V gene data show CDR1 as MDHEN and CDR2 as SYDVKM. The chain's CDR3 is CASTEPRGRDYGYTF. DNA for the CDR3: TGTGCCAGCACCGAACCCAGGGGGCGCGACTATGGCTACACCTTC.

The chain recombines TRBV19 with TRBJ1-1; D is possibly TRBD1 (6 bases). This CDR3 contains 15 residues. With 2 bases removed from V and 1 base from J, the gap between germline ends came to 11 bases. Germline V gene data show CDR1 as LNHDA and CDR2 as SQIVND (reference sequence). The CDR3 region is CASSIMGHTNTEAFF. DNA of the CDR3: TGTGCCAGTAGTATAATGGGACATACGAACACTGAAGCTTTCTTT. Together with reference TRBV19 and TRBJ1-1, the CDR3 gives the full variable domain: DGGITQSPKYLFRKEGQNVTLSCEQNLNHDAMYWYRQDPGQGLRLIYYSQIVNDFQKGDIAEGYSVSREKKESFPLTVTSAQKNPTAFYLCASSIMGHTNTEAFFGQGTRLTVV.

The chain carries TRBV3-1 (or the pseudogene TRBV3-2) and TRBJ1-1, with D tentatively TRBD1 (6 bases). This CDR3 is 12 amino acids long. From germline, CDR1 is LGHDT and CDR2 YNNKEL (reference sequence). V was trimmed by 4 bases and J by 3 bases, leaving 6 bases between them. The CDR3 region has the DNA TGTGCCAGCAGCCCAGGGGACACTGAAGCTTTCTTT. Translating gives CASSPGDTEAFF.

The V gene is TRBV9, the J gene TRBJ2-7; 14 nucleotides line up with TRBD2. This CDR3 comprises 15 residues. Looked up from germline, CDR1 is SGDLS and CDR2 is YYNGEE. Losses at the gene ends were 2 bases for V and 5 bases for J; bases not matched to a gene: 3. CDR3 in amino acids: CASSVGTSGRHEQYF. CDR3 coding DNA: TGTGCCAGCAGCGTGGGGACTAGCGGGAGACACGAGCAGTACTTC.

The rearrangement joins TRBV15 to TRBJ1-2; D is unclear. Germline CDR1 LNHNV, CDR2 YYDKDF (reference sequence). V lost 4 bases, J lost 3 bases, and 9 bases lay in between. The CDR3 covers 13 residues. The CDR3 DNA follows: TGTGCCACCAGCACCACCGGGGACTATGGCTACACCTTC. Amino acids: CATSTTGDYGYTF.

This chain connects TRBV4-1 to TRBJ2-7; D is perhaps TRBD1 (5 bases). This CDR3 is built from 14 residues. CDR1 and CDR2 from the germline V gene are MGHRA and YSYEKL. The V gene lost 3 bases and the J gene lost 2 bases, with 11 bases spanning the gap. CDR3 DNA sequence: TGCGCCAGCAGCCAGGGGCAGAATCCCTACGAGCAGTACTTC. It is translated as CASSQGQNPYEQYF.

As regards this clone: A junction end diverges from the germline sequence, so it may reflect a read error. The chain couples TRBV5-8 to TRBJ2-5; maybe TRBD1 (5 bases). This CDR3 region has 14 residues. Germline V gene lookup returns CDR1 SGHTS and CDR2 YDEGEE. The CDR3 sequence is CASSLVGAQETQYF. The CDR3 DNA reads TGTGCCAGCAGTTTGGTTGGGGCCCAAGAGACCCAGTACTTC.

The CDR3 nucleotides are TGTGCCAGCAGCGGTCTACAGGGTCGGGGCTACACCTTC. Translated: CASSGLQGRGYTF. This chain joins TRBV9 and TRBJ1-2, with D perhaps matching TRBD1 (6 bases). Germline CDR1 and CDR2: SGDLS and YYNGEE. V was clipped by 3 bases and J by 8 bases, with 14 bases between them. The CDR3 runs 13 residues. The whole variable domain, remainder taken from reference TRBV9 and TRBJ1-2, is DSGVTQTPKHLITATGQRVTLRCSPRSGDLSVYWYQQSLDQGLQFLIQYYNGEERAKGNILERFSAQQFPDLHSELNLSSLELGDSALYFCASSGLQGRGYTFGSGTRLTVV.

The chain joins TRBV2 to TRBJ2-7; TRBD2 matches 13 bases. CDR1 is SNHLY, CDR2 FYNNEI, per germline. V lost 2 bases to trimming and J lost 6 bases; unmatched junction nucleotides: 4. This CDR3 has 15 residues. CDR3 amino acids: CASSETGLAGREQYF. The CDR3, as DNA: TGTGCCAGCAGTGAAACGGGACTAGCGGGACGCGAGCAGTACTTC.

The chain combines TRBV18 with TRBJ1-5; D might be TRBD1 (5 bases). The CDR3 length is 17 residues. The germline V and J ends were trimmed by 6 bases and 2 bases, with 20 bases remaining between them. Germline V gene lookup returns CDR1 KGHSH and CDR2 LQKENI. CDR3 sequence (DNA): TGTGCCAGCTCGGACACTCCCCCCGGGTCGGGCAATCAGCCCCAGCATTTT. As protein: CASSDTPPGSGNQPQHF.

This chain joins TRBV20-1 and TRBJ1-5; TRBD1 is a possible D gene (5 bases). Per germline, CDR1 DFQATT and CDR2 SNEGSKA (reference sequence). The CDR3 sequence is 16 residues long. V was pared by 3 bases and J by 0 bases, with 15 bases between. This CDR3 reads CSASWGEFLSNQPQHF. The CDR3 bases are TGCAGTGCTAGTTGGGGGGAATTCCTTAGCAATCAGCCCCAGCATTTT.

The gene calls are TRBV10-2 and TRBJ1-6, with 7 positions matching TRBD1. In germline, CDR1 is WSHSY, CDR2 SAAADI. CDR3 length equals 13 residues. After removal of 4 bases from V and 10 bases from J, the junction contained 4 bases not matched to a gene. For the CDR3, the DNA is TGCGCCAGCAGTGGTGGAGGGGGCTCACCCCTCCACTTT. It specifies CASSGGGGSPLHF.

The chain links TRBV5-1 to TRBJ1-6, with D unclear. CDR1 is SGHRS and CDR2 is YFSETQ in the germline V gene. The CDR3 contains 14 residues. V was trimmed by 4 bases and J by 6 bases, leaving 11 bases between them. CDR3 residues: CASSQETINSPLHF. The CDR3 coding sequence is TGCGCCAGCAGCCAAGAAACAATTAATTCACCCCTCCACTTT.

V usage is TRBV6-5 and J usage is TRBJ1-5; 7 bases are a match to TRBD1. This CDR3 contains 15 residues. CDR1 MNHEY and CDR2 SVGAGI come from the germline V gene. J gave up 11 bases and V 4 bases, and 14 bases lay outside the gene matches. CDR3 sequence: CASSSTGWPQSAQHF. CDR3 in DNA: TGTGCCAGCAGTTCGACAGGGTGGCCACAATCAGCCCAGCATTTT.

The sample holds a few counts of this clone. The chain uses TRBV12-5 and TRBJ2-1, with TRBD2 matching over 13 bases. The ends lost 2 bases at V and 9 bases at J; junction bases unmatched: 10. The CDR3 length is 17 residues. CDR1 and CDR2 (germline): LGHNT, FRNRAP. The CDR3 bases are TGTGCTAGTGGTTTGCCCGGGACTAGCGGGAAGTGGGGTGAGCAGTTCTTC. This sequence encodes CASGLPGTSGKWGEQFF.